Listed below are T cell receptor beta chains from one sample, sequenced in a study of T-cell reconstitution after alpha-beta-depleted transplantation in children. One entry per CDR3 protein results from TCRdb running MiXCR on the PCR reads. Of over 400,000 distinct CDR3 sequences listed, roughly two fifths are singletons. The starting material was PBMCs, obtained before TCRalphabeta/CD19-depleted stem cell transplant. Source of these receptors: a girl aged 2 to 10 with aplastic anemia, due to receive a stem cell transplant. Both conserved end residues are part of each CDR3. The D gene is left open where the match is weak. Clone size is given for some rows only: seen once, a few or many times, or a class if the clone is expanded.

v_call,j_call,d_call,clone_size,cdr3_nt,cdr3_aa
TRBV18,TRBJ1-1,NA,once,TGTGCCAGCTCACCACCGGTTTGGCAACCTCAAACTGAAGCTTTCTTT,CASSPPVWQPQTEAFF
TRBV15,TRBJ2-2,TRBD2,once,TGTGCCACCAGCAGAACGACTAGCCCCGGGGGGACCGGGGAGCTGTTTTTT,CATSRTTSPGGTGELFF
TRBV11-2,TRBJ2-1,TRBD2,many,TGTGCCAGCAGCTCACCGAATCTAGCGGGAGGTTCCAATGAGCAGTTCTTC,CASSSPNLAGGSNEQFF
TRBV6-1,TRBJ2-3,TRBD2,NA,TGTGCCAGCAGTGAAGTAGCGGGGGACACAGATACGCAGTATTTT,CASSEVAGDTDTQYF
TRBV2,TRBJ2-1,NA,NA,TGTGCCAGCAGTCGGCTAGCGAGTTACAATGAGCAGTTCTTC,CASSRLASYNEQFF
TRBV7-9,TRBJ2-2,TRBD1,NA,TGTGCCAGCAGCTTAACAGGGGTTCGGACCGGGGAGCTGTTTTTT,CASSLTGVRTGELFF
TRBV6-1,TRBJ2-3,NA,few,TGTGCCAGCAGTGTTAATATCCGCACAGATACGCAGTATTTT,CASSVNIRTDTQYF
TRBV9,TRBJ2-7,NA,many,TGTGCCAGCAGCGTAGCTTCCGAACGGCTGTACGAGCAGTACTTC,CASSVASERLYEQYF
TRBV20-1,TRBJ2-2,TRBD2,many,TGCAGTGCACAGAAGACTAGCACGAACACCGGGGAGCTGTTTTTT,CSAQKTSTNTGELFF
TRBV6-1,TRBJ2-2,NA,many,TGTGCCAGCAGTGAAGGTGGTCGGAACACCGGGGAGCTGTTTTTT,CASSEGGRNTGELFF
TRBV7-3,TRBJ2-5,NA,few,TGTGCCAGCAGCTTAGAGGCGAGGGCCAAGGCAGGGGCGAGGGAGACCCAGTACTTC,CASSLEARAKAGARETQYF
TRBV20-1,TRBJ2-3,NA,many,TGCAGTGCTAGGCCGAGGACGGGATGGACAGATACGCAGTATTTT,CSARPRTGWTDTQYF
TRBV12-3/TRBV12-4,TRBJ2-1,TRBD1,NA,TGTGCCAGCGAGGACAGGGTCGGGTACAATGAGCAGTTCTTC,CASEDRVGYNEQFF
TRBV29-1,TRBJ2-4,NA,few,TGCAGCGTTGTCAGGGAGGCGAACATTCAGTACTTC,CSVVREANIQYF
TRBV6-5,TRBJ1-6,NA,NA,TGTGCCAGCAGTTACGAAGAGGGTCGGCGCCTCCACTTT,CASSYEEGRRLHF
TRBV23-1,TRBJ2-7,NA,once,TGCGCCAGCAGTCAACTGGGCGTCACCTCCTACGAGCAGTACTTC,CASSQLGVTSYEQYF
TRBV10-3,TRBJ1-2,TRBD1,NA,TGTGCCATCAGTAAACAGGGGGTGGACTATGGCTACACCTTC,CAISKQGVDYGYTF
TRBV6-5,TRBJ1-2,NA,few,TGTGCCAGCAGTTACCGCTTATCGACGGGGGCCTCCGGCTACGGCTACACCTTC,CASSYRLSTGASGYGYTF
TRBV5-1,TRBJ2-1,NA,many,TGCGCCAGCAGCTTGAATACGGAGCAGTTCTTC,CASSLNTEQFF
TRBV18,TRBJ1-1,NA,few,TGTGCCAGCTCATCCTACGGACGACACGTTGCTGAAGCTTTCTTT,CASSSYGRHVAEAFF
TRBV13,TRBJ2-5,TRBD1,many,TGTGCCAGCAGCTACCGACAGGGAAGGCAAGAGACCCAGTACTTC,CASSYRQGRQETQYF
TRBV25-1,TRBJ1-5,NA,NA,TGTGCCAGCAGTGAAGGCACCGGTGGGCAGCCCCAGCATTTT,CASSEGTGGQPQHF
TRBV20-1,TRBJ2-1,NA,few,TGCAGTGCTAGTTTAACAGGACAACCTTTCCATGAGCAGTTCTTC,CSASLTGQPFHEQFF
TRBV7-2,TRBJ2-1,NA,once,TGTGCCAGCAGCTCCGAGAACACTGGGGGAGGTGAGCAGTTCTTC,CASSSENTGGGEQFF
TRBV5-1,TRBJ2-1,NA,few,TGCGCCAGCAGCTTCCGAGGGAGCGATGAGCAGTTCTTC,CASSFRGSDEQFF
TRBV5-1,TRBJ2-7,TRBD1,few,TGCGCCAGCAGCCACGGGGACAGGGGATCCTACGAGCAGTACTTC,CASSHGDRGSYEQYF
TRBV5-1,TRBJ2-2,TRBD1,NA,TGCGCCAGCAGCATACAGGGGGCGCAAGGCGGGGAGCTGTTTTTT,CASSIQGAQGGELFF
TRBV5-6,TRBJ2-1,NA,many,TGTGCCAGCAGCACCAGGGGTGGCTCCTACAATGAGCAGTTCTTC,CASSTRGGSYNEQFF